This TCR beta chain was identified during a study of CD8 T cells in Susac syndrome. CDR3 length: 15 residues. V gave up 6 bases and J gave up 4 bases; unmatched junction bases: 9. TCR beta sequencing covered blood CD8+ and CD4+ T cells. RNA was extracted with the RNeasy kit, and a quantity of roughly 0.45 to 1 ug was reverse transcribed using random hexamers. Using its own MiXCR run on the immunoSEQ multiplex PCR reads, TCRdb lists one record per CDR3 protein. The sample yields approximately 170,000 distinct CDR3 sequences, just over 90% seen once. The receptor was isolated from a human donor in good health. The rearrangement joins TRBV12-3 or TRBV12-4 to TRBJ1-5; 7 bases are shared with TRBD1. Sequencing was performed on CD4+ T cells from PBMCs. The CDR3 sequence: CASRFGQELNQPQHF. DNA of the CDR3: TGTGCCAGCAGGTTCGGACAGGAGCTTAATCAGCCCCAGCATTTT.